Presented here are 14 T cell receptor beta chains from one specimen sequenced in a study of CD8 T cells in Susac syndrome. The RNA input was roughly 0.45 to 1 ug, and it was reverse transcribed with random hexamers. TCRdb re-called the immunoSEQ multiplex PCR reads through MiXCR, storing one row per CDR3 protein. The table has around 200,000 distinct CDR3 sequences, 90% to 95% seen once. Sequencing input: CD4+ T cells from PBMCs. These receptor sequences come from a human donor in good health.

The CDR3, as DNA: TGTGCCAGCAGCCTCCTCAAAGGAGGGAGCACAGATACGCAGTATTTT. This gives the protein CASSLLKGGSTDTQYF. This chain connects TRBV7-9 to TRBJ2-3; maybe TRBD2 (6 bases). The CDR3 spans 16 residues. The germline V gene encodes CDR1 SEHNR and CDR2 FQNEAQ (reference sequence). V lost 5 bases, J lost 0 bases, and 15 bases lay in between.

The rearrangement links TRBV11-2 to TRBJ2-5, with 7 bases fitting TRBD1. The J segment lost 9 bases and the V segment lost 3 bases, leaving 7 bases of the junction unmatched. Per the germline V gene, CDR1 is SGHAT and CDR2 is FQNNGV. This CDR3 contains 13 residues. The CDR3 region is CASSFDRAGAQYF. Here the CDR3 DNA reads TGTGCCAGCAGCTTCGACAGGGCCGGGGCCCAGTACTTC. Full variable domain (missing parts from reference TRBV11-2 and TRBJ2-5): EAGVAQSPRYKIIEKRQSVAFWCNPISGHATLYWYQQILGQGPKLLIQFQNNGVVDDSQLPKDRFSAERLKGVDSTLKIQPAKLEDSAVYLCASSFDRAGAQYFGPGTRLLVL.

The gene calls are TRBV12-3 or TRBV12-4 and TRBJ2-6; D gene unclear. Trimming left V 6 bases short and J 0 bases short, with 9 bases between. The CDR3 has 15 residues. The CDR3 loop reads CASRYDNSGANVLTF. The CDR3 DNA sequence: TGTGCCAGCAGATACGACAACTCTGGGGCCAACGTCCTGACTTTC.

J is TRBJ2-3 and V is TRBV20-1; no definite D call. Trimming stripped 6 bases from V and 3 bases from J, with 16 bases between. Germline V lookup: CDR1 DFQATT, CDR2 SNEGSKA (reference sequence). CDR3 length equals 14 residues. This CDR3 is CSASPGQMTDTQYF. The CDR3 DNA reads as TGCAGTGCCTCACCGGGCCAGATGACAGATACGCAGTATTTT.

The gene calls are TRBV18 and TRBJ2-7; D gene unclear. Germline-derived CDR1 and CDR2 are KGHSH and LQKENI. The length of the CDR3 is 12 residues. V lost 3 bases and J lost 0, with 3 bases in between. The CDR3 DNA is TGTGCCAGCTCACCTGACTCCTACGAGCAGTACGTC. It specifies CASSPDSYEQYV.

V usage is TRBV23-1 and J usage is TRBJ2-7, with 10 bases identical to TRBD2. TRBV23-1 is an ORF; its function is uncertain. CDR3 length equals 15 residues. With 5 bases clipped from V and 0 bases from J, the junction kept 4 bases outside the gene matches. In DNA, the CDR3 is TGCGCCAGCAGTTTTAGCGGGAGGAGCTCCTACGAGCAGTACGTC. Translated: CASSFSGRSSYEQYV.

The chain combines TRBV14 with TRBJ2-1, with 10 bases aligning to TRBD2. V dropped 0 bases and J dropped 5; count of bases not matched to a gene: 1. The CDR3 is 15 amino acids. The germline gives CDR1 SGHDN, CDR2 FVKESK. The DNA of the CDR3 is TGTGCCAGCAGCCAAGAACTAGCGGGGAACAATGAGCAGTTCTTC. Its protein product is CASSQELAGNNEQFF.

The CDR3 region has the DNA TGTGCCAGCAGCTCGACAGGGGCCACGGAGACCCAGTACTTC. This gives the protein CASSSTGATETQYF. The chain uses TRBV5-4 and TRBJ2-5, with TRBD1 matching over 8 bases. V lost 3 bases and J lost 5; bases outside the gene matches: 6. CDR3 length: 14 amino acids. CDR1 is SGHNT and CDR2 is YYREEE in the germline V gene (reference sequence). Combining the CDR3 with reference TRBV5-4 and TRBJ2-5 gives the whole variable domain ETGVTQSPTHLIKTRGQQVTLRCSSQSGHNTVSWYQQALGQGPQFIFQYYREEENGRGNFPPRFSGLQFPNYSSELNVNALELDDSALYLCASSSTGATETQYFGPGTRLLVL.

The chain uses TRBV9 and TRBJ2-7; tentatively, D is TRBD2 (6 bases). Germline V gene sequence: CDR1 SGDLS, CDR2 YYNGEE. CDR3 length equals 16 residues. Trimming pared 0 bases from V and 3 bases from J, leaving 16 bases between. The chain's CDR3 is CASSVAGTVGFYEQYF. For the CDR3, the DNA is TGTGCCAGCAGCGTAGCGGGGACTGTTGGATTCTACGAGCAGTACTTC. The full variable domain, in which reference TRBV9 and TRBJ2-7 provide the parts outside the CDR3, is DSGVTQTPKHLITATGQRVTLRCSPRSGDLSVYWYQQSLDQGLQFLIQYYNGEERAKGNILERFSAQQFPDLHSELNLSSLELGDSALYFCASSVAGTVGFYEQYFGPGTRLTVT.

This rearrangement joins TRBV29-1 to TRBJ1-1; D uncertain. This CDR3 has 14 amino acids. Germline V gene lookup returns CDR1 SQVTM and CDR2 ANQGSEA. The V gene lost 5 bases and the J gene lost 4 bases, with 17 bases spanning the gap. The DNA of the CDR3 is TGCAGCGTTCAGTCGAGGGCTGGTACCACTGAAGCTTTCTTT. Protein product: CSVQSRAGTTEAFF.

V and J are TRBV7-2 and TRBJ2-3; D is possibly TRBD1 (5 bases). V was shortened by 9 bases and J by 4 bases, with 17 bases between the two germline ends. Germline values: CDR1 SGHTA, CDR2 FQGNSA. The CDR3 is 14 residues long. This CDR3 is CASGPTARPDTQYF. The CDR3 DNA is TGTGCCAGTGGACCGACAGCACGCCCAGATACGCAGTATTTT.

This clonotype was found once. The gene calls are TRBV6-6 and TRBJ2-7; D possibly corresponds to TRBD2 (5 bases). The V and J ends lost 6 bases and 12 bases respectively, with 15 bases between them. The CDR3 runs 11 residues. Germline V CDR1 and CDR2: MNHNY, SVGAGI (reference sequence). The DNA of the CDR3 is TGTGCCAGCAGCCCCCCTGGGGAGTCGTACGTC. Protein product: CASSPPGESYV.

J is TRBJ1-5 and V is TRBV12-5, with no clear D. V dropped 7 bases and J dropped 4 bases, with 11 bases sitting between them. This CDR3 has 13 amino acids. Germline CDR1 reads LGHNT; CDR2 reads FRNRAP. In nucleotides, the CDR3 is TGTGCTAGTGCCTCCGAAAGGAATCAGCCCCAGCATTTT. Protein product: CASASERNQPQHF.

This chain links TRBV20-1 with TRBJ2-3; TRBD1 or TRBD2 may be the D gene (6 bases each). In germline, CDR1 is DFQATT, CDR2 SNEGSKA (reference sequence). The CDR3 has 11 residues. With 5 bases removed from V and 7 bases from J, the gap between germline ends came to 10 bases. CDR3: CSAAGDYTQYF. CDR3 coding DNA: TGCAGTGCTGCAGGGGACTATACGCAGTATTTT.